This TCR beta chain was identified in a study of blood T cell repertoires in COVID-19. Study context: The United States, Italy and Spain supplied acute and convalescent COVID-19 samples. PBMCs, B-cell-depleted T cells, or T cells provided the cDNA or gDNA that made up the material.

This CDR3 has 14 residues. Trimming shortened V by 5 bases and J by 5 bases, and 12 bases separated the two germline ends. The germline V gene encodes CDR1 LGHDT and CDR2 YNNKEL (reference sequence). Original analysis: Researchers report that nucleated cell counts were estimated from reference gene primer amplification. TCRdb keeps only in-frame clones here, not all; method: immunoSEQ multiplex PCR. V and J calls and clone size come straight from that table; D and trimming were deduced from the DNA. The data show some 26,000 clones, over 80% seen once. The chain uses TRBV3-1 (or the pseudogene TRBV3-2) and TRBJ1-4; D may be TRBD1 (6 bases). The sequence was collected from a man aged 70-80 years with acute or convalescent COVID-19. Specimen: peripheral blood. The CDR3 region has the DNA TGTGCCAGCAGCACGATGGACAGAAATGAAAAACTGTTTTTT. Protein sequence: CASSTMDRNEKLFF.